Listed below are T cell receptor beta chains from one sample, sequenced in a study of early T cells in non-severe SARS-CoV-2 infection. TCRdb processed the 5' RACE reads anew with MiXCR; each CDR3 protein has one entry. The repertoire consists of approximately 71,000 distinct CDR3 sequences, with approximately 14% occurring once and the leading ten covering over 12%. The specimen was whole blood. All receptors come from an adult who was a healthcare worker with PCR-confirmed SARS-CoV-2 infection or an uninfected control (not recorded which). CDR3s include the opening cysteine and the closing phenylalanine or tryptophan. A D gene is named only where the DNA matches it firmly. Clone size is stated in some rows and not others, as once, few, many or a class when expanded.

cdr3_nt cdr3_aa d_call clone_size j_call v_call
TGCAGCGTGGGGACAGGAGGGAACACTGAAGCTTTCTTT CSVGTGGNTEAFF TRBD1 . TRBJ1-1 TRBV29-1
TGTGCCAGCAGCTTTGGGATAGCCTACGAGCAGTACTTC CASSFGIAYEQYF . . TRBJ2-7 TRBV7-9
TGCAGCATAAGGATCCAAGAGACCCAGTACTTC CSIRIQETQYF . many TRBJ2-5 TRBV29-1
TGTGCCAGCAGTTACCTAGCGGCTCGAGAGACCCAGTACTTC CASSYLAARETQYF TRBD2 many TRBJ2-5 TRBV6-2/TRBV6-3
TGTGCCAGCAGCGCCCTCAAAGGGGGGCCCGTAGCCAAAAACATTCAGTACTTC CASSALKGGPVAKNIQYF . . TRBJ2-4 TRBV11-2
TGTGCCAGCAGTTTAATGGGACAGGGGTCTGGCTACACCTTC CASSLMGQGSGYTF TRBD1 many TRBJ1-2 TRBV27
TGCAGCGCCTTAGCGGGGGTGGACGAGCAGTACTTC CSALAGVDEQYF TRBD2 few TRBJ2-7 TRBV29-1
TGTGCCAGCACTAAACTAGCGGGGGGCACAGATACGCAGTATTTT CASTKLAGGTDTQYF TRBD2 many TRBJ2-3 TRBV6-1
TGTGCCAGCAGCTTGGCCGGGACTAGCGGGGTACGGACAGATACGCAGTATTTT CASSLAGTSGVRTDTQYF TRBD2 . TRBJ2-3 TRBV5-4
TGTGCCAGCAGCCAAGATCCATCACGCTCCGCGACCCAGTACTTC CASSQDPSRSATQYF . . TRBJ2-5 TRBV4-2
TGTGCCAGCAGCCAAAAGGTCACAGGGAGGAATTACGAGCAGTACTTC CASSQKVTGRNYEQYF . . TRBJ2-7 TRBV3-1
TGTGCCAGCACGTGGAACAGGGACACCGGGGAGCTGTTTTTT CASTWNRDTGELFF . . TRBJ2-2 TRBV19